Below, one T cell receptor beta chain is given with its context. Measured with immunoSEQ multiplex PCR; TCRdb has only the in-frame clones, and not every one. There are 80,000 to 100,000 clones in the sample; 82% occur only once, and approximately 10% lies in the top ten. The data were obtained in a study of blood T cell repertoires in COVID-19. Study as a whole: Samples came from the United States, Italy and Spain, spanning acute and convalescent COVID-19. In each case, the material was cDNA or gDNA derived from T cells, B-cell-depleted T cells, or PBMCs.

V shed 4 bases and J shed 0 bases, with 15 bases lying between them. This CDR3 is built from 16 residues. The germline CDR1 and CDR2 sequences are SGDLS and YYNGEE. The clonotype comes from an older man with active or convalescent COVID-19. The V call is TRBV9, the J call TRBJ2-3; perhaps TRBD1 as D (5 bases). The sequenced sample consisted of peripheral blood. This CDR3 reads CASSPRLGASTDTQYF. The CDR3 nucleotides read TGTGCCAGCAGCCCTCGCCTAGGGGCAAGCACAGATACGCAGTATTTT.